The sequence of this T cell receptor (beta chain) was determined in a study of CD8 T cells in Susac syndrome. Random-hexamer reverse transcription was applied to about 0.5 to 1 ug RNA. MiXCR, run by TCRdb on the immunoSEQ multiplex PCR reads, gives a single entry per CDR3 protein. The table includes 400,000 to 550,000 distinct CDR3 sequences, approximately 89% detected once. CD8+ and CD4+ blood T cells underwent TCR beta sequencing. Isolation of CD8+ and CD4+ T cells was performed negatively, whereas enrichment of TEMRA cells was done by FACS. The trim removed 2 bases at V and 3 bases at J, leaving 12 bases unmatched. CDR1 is MNHEY, CDR2 SVGAGI, per germline. This CDR3 is 17 amino acids long.

This clonotype was obtained from a human donor with multiple sclerosis. Sequences were obtained from CD8+ T cells from PBMCs. V is TRBV6-5 and J is TRBJ2-7, with 8 bases lining up with TRBD2. CDR3 protein: CASSYTLTGGVDYEQYF. The CDR3 nucleotides are TGTGCCAGCAGTTACACGCTAACGGGGGGGGTGGACTACGAGCAGTACTTC.